Below, 5 T cell receptor beta chains from the same sample are listed, as sequenced in a study of human CD8 memory T cell subsets (TCRdb year 2020). A Human TCR Profiling Kit was used to prepare UMI-labeled 5' RACE TCRbeta libraries. Reads reprocessed by TCRdb are summarized as one entry per CDR3 protein sequence, and DNA is absent. This sample's listing comprises around 12,000 distinct CDR3 sequences. Jointly, the top ten make up over 12% of the sample. Sequences were obtained from CD8+ T cells from PBMCs. The receptors come from a human donor in good health.

The chain carries TRBV2 and TRBJ2-1; the D call from TCRdb, TRBD1, cannot be confirmed without DNA. The germline CDR1 and CDR2 sequences are SNHLY and FYNNEI. This CDR3 is 15 amino acids long. The CDR3 reads CASSDLGGSNNEQFF.

The rearrangement links TRBV7-2 to TRBJ2-5; TCRdb lists TRBD2, though no DNA is available to test this call. The CDR3 contains 12 residues. The germline V gene encodes CDR1 SGHTA and CDR2 FQGNSA. The CDR3 loop is CASSPRWRAQYF.

This sequence joins TRBV5-1 and TRBJ1-2; TCRdb's D call of TRBD1 is untestable without DNA. The CDR3 length is 16 residues. The germline CDR1 and CDR2 sequences are SGHRS and YFSETQ. CDR3 sequence: CASSLGQGATNYGYTF. The entire variable domain, with the rest obtained from reference TRBV5-1 and TRBJ1-2, is as follows: KAGVTQTPRYLIKTRGQQVTLSCSPISGHRSVSWYQQTPGQGLQFLFEYFSETQRNKGNFPGRFSGRQFSNSRSEMNVSTLELGDSALYLCASSLGQGATNYGYTFGSGTRLTVV.

The rearrangement uses TRBV7-9 and TRBJ1-1; TCRdb outputs TRBD1, but without DNA this stays unchecked. This CDR3 is 14 amino acids long. Germline CDR1 reads SEHNR; CDR2 reads FQNEAQ (reference sequence). The CDR3 protein is CASSLGRGPPEAFF.

V gene TRBV5-1 combines with J gene TRBJ1-1; TCRdb indicates TRBD1, and absent DNA this call remains unverified. The CDR3 runs to 14 residues. Per germline, CDR1 SGHRS and CDR2 YFSETQ. The CDR3 loop is CASSLGGLNTEAFF.